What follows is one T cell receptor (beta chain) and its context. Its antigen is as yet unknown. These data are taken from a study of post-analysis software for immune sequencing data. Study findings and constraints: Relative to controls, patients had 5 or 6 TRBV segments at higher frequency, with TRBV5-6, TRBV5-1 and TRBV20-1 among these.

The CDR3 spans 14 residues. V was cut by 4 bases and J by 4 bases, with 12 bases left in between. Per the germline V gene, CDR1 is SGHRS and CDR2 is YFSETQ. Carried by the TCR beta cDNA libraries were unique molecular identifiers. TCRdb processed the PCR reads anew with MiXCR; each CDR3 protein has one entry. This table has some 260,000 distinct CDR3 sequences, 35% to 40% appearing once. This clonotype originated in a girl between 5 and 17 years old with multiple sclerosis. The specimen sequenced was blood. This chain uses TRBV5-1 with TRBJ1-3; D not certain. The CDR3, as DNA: TGCGCCAGCAGCGGTCGGGCCAGCGGAAACACCATATATTTT. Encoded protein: CASSGRASGNTIYF.